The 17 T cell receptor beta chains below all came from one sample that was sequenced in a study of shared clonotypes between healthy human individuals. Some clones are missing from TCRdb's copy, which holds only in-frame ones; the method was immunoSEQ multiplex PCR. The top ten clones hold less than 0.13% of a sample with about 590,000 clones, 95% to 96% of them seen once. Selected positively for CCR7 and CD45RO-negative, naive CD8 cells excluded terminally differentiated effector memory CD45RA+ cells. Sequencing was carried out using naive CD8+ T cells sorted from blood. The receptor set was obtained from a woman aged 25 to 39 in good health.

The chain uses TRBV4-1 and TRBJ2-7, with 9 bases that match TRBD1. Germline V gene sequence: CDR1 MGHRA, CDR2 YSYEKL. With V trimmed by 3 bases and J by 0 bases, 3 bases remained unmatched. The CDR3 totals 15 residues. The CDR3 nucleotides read TGCGCCAGCAGCCAGGGGGGACAGGGCTCCTACGAGCAGTACTTC. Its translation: CASSQGGQGSYEQYF.

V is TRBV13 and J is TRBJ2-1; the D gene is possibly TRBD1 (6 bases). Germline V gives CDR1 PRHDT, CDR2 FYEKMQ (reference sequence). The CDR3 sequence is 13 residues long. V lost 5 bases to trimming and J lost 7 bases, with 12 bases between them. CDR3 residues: CASSGQQGNEQFF. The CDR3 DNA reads TGTGCCAGCAGCGGTCAACAGGGAAATGAGCAGTTCTTC.

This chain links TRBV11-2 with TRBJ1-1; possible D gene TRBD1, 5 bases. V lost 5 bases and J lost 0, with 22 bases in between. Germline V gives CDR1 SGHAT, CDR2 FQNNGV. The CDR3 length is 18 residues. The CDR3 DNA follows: TGTGCCAGCAGCCCACGGCAGGGAACCGACGGCATGAACACTGAAGCTTTCTTT. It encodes CASSPRQGTDGMNTEAFF.

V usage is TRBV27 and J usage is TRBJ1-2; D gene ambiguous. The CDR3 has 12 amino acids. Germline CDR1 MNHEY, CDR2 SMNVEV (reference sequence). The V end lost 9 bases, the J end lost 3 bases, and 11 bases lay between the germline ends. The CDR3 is CARYLGYYGYTF. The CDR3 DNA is TGTGCCAGGTACCTAGGATACTATGGCTACACCTTC.

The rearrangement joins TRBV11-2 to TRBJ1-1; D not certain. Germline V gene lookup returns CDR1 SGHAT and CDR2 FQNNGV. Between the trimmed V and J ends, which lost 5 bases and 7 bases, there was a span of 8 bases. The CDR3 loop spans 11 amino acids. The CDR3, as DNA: TGTGCCAGCAGCCTCGCGGTTGAAGCTTTCTTT. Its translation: CASSLAVEAFF.

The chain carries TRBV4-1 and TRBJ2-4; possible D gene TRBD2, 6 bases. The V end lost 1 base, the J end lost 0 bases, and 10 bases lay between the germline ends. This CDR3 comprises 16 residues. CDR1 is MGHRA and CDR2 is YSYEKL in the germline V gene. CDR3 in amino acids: CASSQGRGEAKNIQYF. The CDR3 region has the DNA TGCGCCAGCAGCCAAGGGCGCGGGGAAGCCAAAAACATTCAGTACTTC.

This CDR3 reads CASSSSGPSSDGYTF. The CDR3 region has the DNA TGCGCCAGCAGCTCCTCCGGACCCTCTTCCGATGGCTACACCTTC. The rearrangement uses TRBV5-1 and TRBJ1-2; D remains unclear. CDR3 length: 15 amino acids. Germline values: CDR1 SGHRS, CDR2 YFSETQ. Deletions cut 3 bases from V and 6 bases from J, with 18 bases between.

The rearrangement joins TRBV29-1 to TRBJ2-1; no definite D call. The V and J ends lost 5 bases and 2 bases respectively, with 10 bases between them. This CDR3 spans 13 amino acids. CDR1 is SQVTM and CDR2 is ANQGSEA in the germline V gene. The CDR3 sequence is CSVCPDPYNEQFF. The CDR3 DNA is TGCAGCGTTTGCCCAGACCCCTACAATGAGCAGTTCTTC.

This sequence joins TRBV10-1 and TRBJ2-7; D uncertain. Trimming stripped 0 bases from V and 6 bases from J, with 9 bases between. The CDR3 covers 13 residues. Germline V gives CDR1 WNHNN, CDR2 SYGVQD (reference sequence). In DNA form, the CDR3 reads TGCGCCAGCAGTGAGTCCGCCCTTGGCGAGCAGTACTTC. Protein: CASSESALGEQYF.

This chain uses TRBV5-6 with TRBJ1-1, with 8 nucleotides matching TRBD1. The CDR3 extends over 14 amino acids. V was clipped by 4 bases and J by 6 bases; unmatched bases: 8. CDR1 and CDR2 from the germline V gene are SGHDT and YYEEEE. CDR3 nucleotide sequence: TGTGCCAGCAGCGTAGGACAGGGAGGCGCTGAAGCTTTCTTT. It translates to CASSVGQGGAEAFF.

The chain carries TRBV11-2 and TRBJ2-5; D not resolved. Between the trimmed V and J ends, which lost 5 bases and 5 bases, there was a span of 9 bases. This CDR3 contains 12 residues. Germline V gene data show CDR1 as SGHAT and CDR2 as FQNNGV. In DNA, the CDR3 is TGTGCCAGCAGCGCGCTGTCGGAGACCCAGTACTTC. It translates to CASSALSETQYF.

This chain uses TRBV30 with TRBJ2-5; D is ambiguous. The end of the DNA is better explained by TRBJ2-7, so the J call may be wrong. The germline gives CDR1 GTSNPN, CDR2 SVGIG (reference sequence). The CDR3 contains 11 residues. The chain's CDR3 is CAWNQQYEQYF. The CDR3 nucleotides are TGTGCCTGGAACCAACAGTACGAGCAGTACTTC.

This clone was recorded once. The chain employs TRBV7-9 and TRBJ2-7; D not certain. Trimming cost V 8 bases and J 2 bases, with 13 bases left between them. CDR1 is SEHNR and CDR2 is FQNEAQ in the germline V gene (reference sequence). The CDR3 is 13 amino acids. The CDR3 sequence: CASGSGLTYEQYF. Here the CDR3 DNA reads TGTGCCAGCGGGTCGGGTCTCACCTACGAGCAGTACTTC.

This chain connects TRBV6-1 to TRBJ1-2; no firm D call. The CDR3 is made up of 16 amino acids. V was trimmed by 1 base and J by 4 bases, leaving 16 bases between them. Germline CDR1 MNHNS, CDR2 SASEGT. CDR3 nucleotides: TGTGCCAGCAGTGAAGGGTCCGTTTCGTGGGGCTATGGCTACACCTTC. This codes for CASSEGSVSWGYGYTF.

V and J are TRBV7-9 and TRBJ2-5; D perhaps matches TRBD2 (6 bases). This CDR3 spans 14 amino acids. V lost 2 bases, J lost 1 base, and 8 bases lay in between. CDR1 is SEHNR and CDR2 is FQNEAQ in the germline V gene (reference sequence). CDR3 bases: TGTGCCAGCAGCTTACTAGCGCGCCAAGAGACCCAGTACTTC. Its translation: CASSLLARQETQYF.

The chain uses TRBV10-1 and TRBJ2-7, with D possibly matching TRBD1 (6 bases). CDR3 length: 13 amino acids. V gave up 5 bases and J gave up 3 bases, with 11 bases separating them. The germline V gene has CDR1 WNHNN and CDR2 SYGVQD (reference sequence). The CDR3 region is CASSPGQSYEQYF. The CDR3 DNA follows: TGCGCCAGCAGTCCGGGACAAAGCTACGAGCAGTACTTC.

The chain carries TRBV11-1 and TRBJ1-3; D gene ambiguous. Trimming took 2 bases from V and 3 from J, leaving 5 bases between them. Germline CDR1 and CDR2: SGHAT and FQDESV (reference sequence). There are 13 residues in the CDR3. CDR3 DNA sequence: TGTGCCAGCAGCTTAACCAGTGGAAACACCATATATTTT. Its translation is CASSLTSGNTIYF.